This T cell receptor beta chain comes out of a study of sequential checkpoint blockade in melanoma (dated by TCRdb to between 2018 and 2021). Study-wide context: Patients were assigned by 1:1 randomization to either first-line nivolumab followed by ipilimumab (arm A) or ipilimumab followed by nivolumab (arm B). Maintenance nivolumab was given following each of the two trial sequences.

Worth noting for this clone: Its antigen is not yet known. One base away there is no much larger clone; base qualities are not given.

The investigation overall reported the following: The model for predicting response that combines TCR metrics with mutation burden needs to be validated in larger, independent patient cohorts.

The junction carries 15 bases between V and J, which are trimmed by 0 bases and 1 base respectively. The CDR3 numbers 17 residues from cysteine through phenylalanine. Only the CDR3 region is kept as DNA, spanning 51 bases read in frame from base 1. Via the germline V gene, CDR1 is SGHTA and CDR2 FQGTGA. The sample's treatment or condition label, decoded: randomized to nivolumab then ipilimumab (arm A) or the reverse (arm B). None of the patients in the trial had previously been given DNA-damaging chemotherapy. Thawed PBMCs were sorted on a FACS Aria II flow cytometer to isolate live CD3+CD8+ cells negative for CD19 and CD56. CheckMate 064, a randomized, open-label phase II trial of sequential checkpoint blockade, was the source of the samples, all of which came from patients with melanoma. Peripheral blood mononuclear cells were collected by leukapheresis, purified with Ficoll-Paque, and frozen in human serum with approximately 10% DMSO. Right after sorting, the blood CD3+CD8+ cells were verified to be >95% pure, and DNA extraction followed.

TCRbeta CDR3 regions were immunosequenced from genomic DNA with the immunoSEQ Assay. Genomic DNA was amplified by bias-controlled multiplex PCR before high-throughput sequencing. The source study handled its data this way. To quantify the absolute abundance of each unique TCRbeta CDR3 region, the sequences were collapsed and filtered. Clonality, defined as 1 minus Pielou's evenness, was calculated using productive rearrangements only. A previously published method was used to identify clones with significantly greater frequencies in on-treatment samples than in baseline samples. TCRdb mirrors the immuneACCESS table, restricted to in-frame sequences. Some clones are absent from its copies; in checked studies, under half trace to an unresolved V gene, and the reason for the others is unknown. D and trimming come from the DNA, and the V and J calls and clone size come from that table. Within this sample are around 19,000 clones, with roughly 73% of them counted one time only. Around 24% of the sample comes from the top ten.

This sequence was found in a human donor with melanoma. Sequencing used CD8+ T cells sorted from blood (inferred from file names), obtained from a patient given nivolumab and ipilimumab in sequence. The rearrangement combines TRBV7-3 with TRBJ1-2; the D gene identity is not certain. The sequence in DNA is TGTGCCAGCAGCTTAACGAGCAGCGACGGAGATAACTATGGCTACACCTTC. It specifies CASSLTSSDGDNYGYTF.